These 27 T cell receptor beta chains originate from one sample sequenced in a study of T cell responses to AZD1222 COVID-19 vaccine. Assay used: immunoSEQ multiplex PCR; TCRdb lists only in-frame clones, some missing. The sample lists 100,000 to 150,000 clones, 70% to 85% occurring once. Sequences were derived from peripheral blood, sampled 28 days after the second AZD1222 dose. Source of these receptors: an adult who received the AZD1222 COVID-19 vaccine.

V gene TRBV5-1 combines with J gene TRBJ2-2, with TRBD2 matching 11 bases. Germline V gene data show CDR1 as SGHRS and CDR2 as YFSETQ. The CDR3 sequence is 16 residues long. The V gene end was trimmed by 6 bases and the J gene end by 0 bases; junction bases not matched to a gene: 4. CDR3 nucleotide sequence: TGCGCCAGCACCCTACTAGCGGGGGCGAACACCGGGGAGCTGTTTTTT. Translating gives CASTLLAGANTGELFF.

The table lists this clone with a few counts. The chain combines TRBV7-8 with TRBJ2-2; 10 positions agree with TRBD2. Germline V gene sequence: CDR1 SGHVS, CDR2 FQNEAQ. This CDR3 region has 19 residues. Trimming took 0 bases from V and 4 from J; bases not matched to a gene: 11. CDR3 region: CASSLASSGGLVGTGELFF. The CDR3 coding sequence is TGTGCCAGCAGCTTAGCGTCTAGCGGGGGATTGGTAGGCACCGGGGAGCTGTTTTTT. The full variable domain, completed using reference TRBV7-8 and TRBJ2-2, is GAGVSQSPRYKVAKRGQDVALRCDPISGHVSLFWYQQALGQGPEFLTYFQNEAQLDKSGLPSDRFFAERPEGSVSTLKIQRTQQEDSAVYLCASSLASSGGLVGTGELFFGEGSRLTVL.

Concerning this clone: At one boundary the junction diverges from the germline segment, which might be a read error. The chain links TRBV7-7 to TRBJ2-1, with a weak D call TRBD1 (6 bases). The V gene's germline CDR1 is SSHAT and CDR2 FNYEAQ (reference sequence). CDR3 length equals 14 residues. Here the CDR3 reads CASSSSGTLNEQFF. CDR3 in DNA: TGTGCTAGCAGCTCCTCCGGGACACTGAATGAGCAGTTCTTC.

The chain links TRBV20-1 to TRBJ1-2, with D uncertain. CDR3 length: 12 residues. Between the trimmed V and J ends, which lost 3 bases and 8 bases, there was a span of 13 bases. Looked up from germline, CDR1 is DFQATT and CDR2 is SNEGSKA (reference sequence). CDR3 region: CSASISAIGYTF. The CDR3 region has the DNA TGCAGTGCTAGTATATCCGCGATAGGCTACACCTTC.

The rearrangement joins TRBV5-8 to TRBJ1-5; D perhaps matches TRBD1 (6 bases). The CDR3 spans 16 residues. Germline V gene sequence: CDR1 SGHTS, CDR2 YDEGEE. Between the trimmed V and J ends, which lost 1 base and 6 bases, there was a span of 17 bases. The CDR3 here is CASSLMVEGGFQPQHF. Here the CDR3 DNA reads TGTGCCAGCAGCTTGATGGTTGAAGGGGGGTTTCAGCCCCAGCATTTT.

For the CDR3, the DNA is TGCGCCAGCAGCCAGGTACAGGGGGCTGGTGGCTACACCTTC. Protein sequence: CASSQVQGAGGYTF. The chain links TRBV4-3 to TRBJ1-2, with 9 bases aligning to TRBD1. Trimming took 3 bases from V and 7 from J; bases not matched to a gene: 6. This CDR3 region has 14 residues. Germline-derived CDR1 and CDR2 are LGHNA and YSLEER.

In DNA, the CDR3 is TGTGCCAGCAGTTACGGCGCCTTATTGGGCTACACCTTC. The encoded protein is CASSYGALLGYTF. V and J are TRBV6-5 and TRBJ1-2; D is unresolved. V was trimmed by 2 bases and J by 8 bases, leaving 12 bases between them. The CDR3 is 13 residues long. Germline V lookup: CDR1 MNHEY, CDR2 SVGAGI.

The chain uses TRBV29-1 and TRBJ2-6; D gene uncertain. The CDR3 covers 14 residues. Germline-derived CDR1 and CDR2 are SQVTM and ANQGSEA. V lost 7 bases, J lost 0 bases, and 10 bases lay in between. In DNA, the CDR3 is TGCAGCGGTATACTGAACTCTGGGGCCAACGTCCTGACTTTC. This sequence encodes CSGILNSGANVLTF.

The V gene is TRBV7-2, the J gene TRBJ2-7; TRBD1 matches 9 bases. Trimming took 0 bases from V and 2 from J; bases not matched to a gene: 5. The CDR3 is 16 residues long. The germline V gene encodes CDR1 SGHTA and CDR2 FQGNSA. As DNA, the CDR3 is TGTGCCAGCAGCTTAGCGTGGGGACAGGGAGCCTACGAGCAGTACTTC. It specifies CASSLAWGQGAYEQYF.

The CDR3 DNA reads TGCGCCAGCAGCCCCCCCGCAAGGGGGCTCGAGCAGTACTTC. This codes for CASSPPARGLEQYF. The chain employs TRBV4-1 and TRBJ2-7; 7 nucleotides match TRBD1. This CDR3 has 14 residues. After removal of 4 bases from V and 6 bases from J, the junction contained 9 bases not matched to a gene. Germline V gene sequence: CDR1 MGHRA, CDR2 YSYEKL.

This chain joins TRBV29-1 and TRBJ1-1; 8 nucleotides match TRBD1. J was trimmed by 4 bases and V by 5 bases; bases with no gene match: 12. Germline V gene data show CDR1 as SQVTM and CDR2 as ANQGSEA. This CDR3 has 15 amino acids. The CDR3 spells CSVSPGTGIGTEAFF. The CDR3 coding sequence is TGCAGCGTTTCCCCCGGGACAGGCATCGGCACTGAAGCTTTCTTT.

This chain uses TRBV7-8 with TRBJ1-1; no definite D call. With 5 bases removed from V and 1 base from J, the gap between germline ends came to 5 bases. Per the germline V gene, CDR1 is SGHVS and CDR2 is FQNEAQ. CDR3 length equals 12 residues. This CDR3 is CASSPQNTEAFF. In nucleotides, the CDR3 is TGTGCCAGCAGCCCTCAGAACACTGAAGCTTTCTTT.

The V and J genes are TRBV7-2 and TRBJ2-3; D gene unclear. The germline CDR1 and CDR2 sequences are SGHTA and FQGNSA. V was pared by 1 base and J by 7 bases, with 3 bases between. This CDR3 comprises 11 residues. The chain's CDR3 is CASSLVNTQYF. CDR3 sequence (DNA): TGTGCCAGCAGCTTAGTAAATACGCAGTATTTT. Filled out from reference TRBV7-2 and TRBJ2-3, the complete variable domain reads GAGVSQSPSNKVTEKGKDVELRCDPISGHTALYWYRQSLGQGLEFLIYFQGNSAPDKSGLPSDRFSAERTGGSVSTLTIQRTQQEDSAVYLCASSLVNTQYFGPGTRLTVL.

The chain has TRBV7-9 and TRBJ2-7; D not resolved. Germline V gives CDR1 SEHNR, CDR2 FQNEAQ (reference sequence). The ends were cut back, 7 bases at V and 1 base at J, with 14 bases in the middle. CDR3 length equals 14 residues. In DNA form, the CDR3 reads TGTGCCAGCATAAACCCGGCAGTTTCCTACGAGCAGTACTTC. It encodes CASINPAVSYEQYF. The full variable domain, with the rest looked up from reference TRBV7-9 and TRBJ2-7, is DTGVSQNPRHKITKRGQNVTFRCDPISEHNRLYWYRQTLGQGPEFLTYFQNEAQLEKSRLLSDRFSAERPKGSFSTLEIQRTEQGDSAMYLCASINPAVSYEQYFGPGTRLTVT.

This clone was counted only a few times. V usage is TRBV5-1 and J usage is TRBJ2-5; 15 nucleotides align to TRBD2. J gave up 1 base and V 4 bases, and 8 bases lay outside the gene matches. The germline V gene encodes CDR1 SGHRS and CDR2 YFSETQ. The CDR3 is 18 amino acids. Written as DNA, the CDR3 is TGCGCCAGCAGCACCGGGACTAGCGGGGGGCCGACCCAAGAGACCCAGTACTTC. Amino acid sequence: CASSTGTSGGPTQETQYF.

The chain employs TRBV3-1 (or the pseudogene TRBV3-2) and TRBJ1-5, with D tentatively TRBD1 (6 bases). This CDR3 spans 14 amino acids. The V and J ends lost 5 bases and 3 bases respectively, with 11 bases between them. Germline loops: CDR1 LGHDT, CDR2 YNNKEL (reference sequence). The CDR3 reads CASSEGGHNQPQHF. The DNA of the CDR3 is TGTGCCAGCAGCGAGGGGGGCCACAATCAGCCCCAGCATTTT.

The rearrangement joins TRBV7-9 to TRBJ2-5, with 7 positions matching TRBD2. V shed 1 base, J shed 4 bases, and the junction held 3 bases outside the gene matches. The germline gives CDR1 SEHNR, CDR2 FQNEAQ (reference sequence). The CDR3 is made up of 14 amino acids. CDR3 sequence reads: CASSLDRGVETQYF. DNA for the CDR3: TGTGCCAGCAGCTTAGATCGGGGGGTAGAGACCCAGTACTTC.

The chain has TRBV5-6 and TRBJ2-3; TRBD2 agrees at 12 bases. The V segment lost 0 bases and the J segment 8 bases; nucleotides outside the gene matches: 13. The CDR3 runs 18 residues. CDR1 is SGHDT and CDR2 is YYEEEE in the germline V gene. The CDR3 coding sequence is TGTGCCAGCAGCTTGGATCTCTCGCTAGCGGGGGGGCCGGGTACGCAGTATTTT. This sequence encodes CASSLDLSLAGGPGTQYF.

The chain couples TRBV7-2 to TRBJ1-2, with no clear D. This CDR3 region has 12 residues. V lost 2 bases and J lost 4, with 5 bases in between. Germline CDR1 reads SGHTA; CDR2 reads FQGNSA. This CDR3 is CASSLRVYGYTF. The CDR3 region has the DNA TGTGCCAGCAGCTTACGAGTCTATGGCTACACCTTC. Supplemented by reference TRBV7-2 and TRBJ1-2, the full variable domain reads GAGVSQSPSNKVTEKGKDVELRCDPISGHTALYWYRQSLGQGLEFLIYFQGNSAPDKSGLPSDRFSAERTGGSVSTLTIQRTQQEDSAVYLCASSLRVYGYTFGSGTRLTVV.

CDR3 sequence reads: CASSSLRGGYTF. As DNA, the CDR3 is TGTGCCAGCAGTAGCCTCCGCGGTGGCTACACCTTC. V usage is TRBV12-3 or TRBV12-4 and J usage is TRBJ1-2; D remains ambiguous. Trimming shortened V by 5 bases and J by 7 bases, and 11 bases separated the two germline ends. The CDR3 totals 12 residues.

The table lists this clone with a few counts. The chain joins TRBV6-2 or TRBV6-3 to TRBJ1-4, with 12 nucleotides matching TRBD1. Germline V gives CDR1 MNHEY, CDR2 SVGEGT. The CDR3 loop spans 17 amino acids. V shed 4 bases and J 7 bases; nucleotides not matched to a gene: 10. The CDR3 region is CASSSGTGGSIGEKLFF. As DNA, the CDR3 is TGTGCCAGCAGTTCCGGGACAGGGGGCTCGATCGGTGAAAAACTGTTTTTT.

The rearrangement links TRBV4-3 to TRBJ2-2; the D call may be TRBD1 or TRBD2 (5 bases each). Germline V lookup: CDR1 LGHNA, CDR2 YSLEER. There are 16 residues in the CDR3. V lost 4 bases, J lost 5 bases, and 17 bases lay in between. CDR3 region: CASSLLGGTVTGELFF. In DNA, the CDR3 is TGCGCCAGCAGCCTCTTAGGTGGGACGGTTACCGGGGAGCTGTTTTTT.

This chain links TRBV7-9 with TRBJ1-2, with a weak D call TRBD1 (5 bases). V dropped 2 bases and J dropped 4 bases, with 14 bases sitting between them. Germline CDR1 reads SEHNR; CDR2 reads FQNEAQ (reference sequence). The CDR3 loop spans 15 amino acids. The chain's CDR3 is CASSLTWRDGYGYTF. CDR3 in DNA: TGTGCCAGCAGCTTAACTTGGCGGGACGGCTATGGCTACACCTTC.

J is TRBJ2-2 and V is TRBV11-3, with no clear D. This CDR3 has 12 residues. Trimming took off 0 bases at V and 7 bases at J, with 3 bases between the two ends. Germline CDR1 reads SGHNT; CDR2 reads YENEEA. DNA of the CDR3: TGTGCCAGCAGCTTAGAAGACGGGGAGCTGTTTTTT. It translates to CASSLEDGELFF.

V is TRBV19 and J is TRBJ2-2; 14 nucleotides align to TRBD2. This CDR3 is 20 amino acids long. V shed 0 bases, J shed 3 bases, and the junction held 9 bases outside the gene matches. Germline CDR1 and CDR2: LNHDA and SQIVND (reference sequence). The CDR3, as DNA: TGTGCCAGTAGTATAGATCAGCGACTAGCGGGGGGGTTTGACACCGGGGAGCTGTTTTTT. This sequence encodes CASSIDQRLAGGFDTGELFF. The variable domain in full, completed from reference TRBV19 and TRBJ2-2, reads DGGITQSPKYLFRKEGQNVTLSCEQNLNHDAMYWYRQDPGQGLRLIYYSQIVNDFQKGDIAEGYSVSREKKESFPLTVTSAQKNPTAFYLCASSIDQRLAGGFDTGELFFGEGSRLTVL.

The chain couples TRBV20-1 to TRBJ1-2; a weak D match, TRBD1 (6 bases). The CDR3 extends over 9 amino acids. CDR1 DFQATT and CDR2 SNEGSKA come from the germline V gene (reference sequence). CDR3 sequence: CRGAHGYTF. The CDR3 coding sequence is TGCAGGGGGGCCCATGGCTACACCTTC.

The chain recombines TRBV6-1 with TRBJ1-5; D is possibly TRBD1 (5 bases). Germline CDR1 is MNHNS and CDR2 is SASEGT. There are 14 residues in the CDR3. Trimming pared 2 bases from V and 6 bases from J, leaving 11 bases between. The CDR3 is CASSEQGGFQPQHF. CDR3 DNA: TGTGCCAGCAGTGAACAGGGTGGATTTCAGCCCCAGCATTTT.